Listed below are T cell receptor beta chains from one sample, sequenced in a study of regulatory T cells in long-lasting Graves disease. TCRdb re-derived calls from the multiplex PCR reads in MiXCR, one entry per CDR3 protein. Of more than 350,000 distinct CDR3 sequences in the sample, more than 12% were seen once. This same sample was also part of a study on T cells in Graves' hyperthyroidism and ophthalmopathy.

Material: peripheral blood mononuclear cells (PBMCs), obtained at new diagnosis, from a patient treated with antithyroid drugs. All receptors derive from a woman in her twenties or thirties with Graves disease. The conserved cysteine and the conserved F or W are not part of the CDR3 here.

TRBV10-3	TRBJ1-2	AITDGQGHSGGGYT
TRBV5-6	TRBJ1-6	ASSSEGGRINSPLH
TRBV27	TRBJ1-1	ASSYDGPTEAF
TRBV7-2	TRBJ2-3	ASSYLAGGPPSTDTQY
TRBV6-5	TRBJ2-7	ASSSLGRPQYEQY
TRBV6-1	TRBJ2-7	ASSLDEGQYEQY
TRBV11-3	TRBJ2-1	ASSSTGRNEQF
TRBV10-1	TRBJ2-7	ASSESVAASSYEQY
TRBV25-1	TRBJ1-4	ASSSRGAEKLF
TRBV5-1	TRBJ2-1	ASSLGGLADYNEQF
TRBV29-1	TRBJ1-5	SVSVAASNQPQH
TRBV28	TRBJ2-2	ASIAARVPGELF
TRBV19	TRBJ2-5	ASSIIGTSRETQY
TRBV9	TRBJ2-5	ASSAAGTGQETQY
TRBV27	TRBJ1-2	ASLGWNTNYGYT
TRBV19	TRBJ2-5	ASTRWGQETQY
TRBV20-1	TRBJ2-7	SARDRLYEQY
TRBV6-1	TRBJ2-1	ASSRRGGRGQF
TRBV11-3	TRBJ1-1	ASSPMGQYDTEAF
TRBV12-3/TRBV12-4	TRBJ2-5	ATAQEPRTGETQY
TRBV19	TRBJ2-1	ASSIRQGRGEQF
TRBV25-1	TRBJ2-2	ASSPGISTGELF
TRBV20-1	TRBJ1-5	SASGGLNQPQH
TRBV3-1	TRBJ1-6	ASSVDLNSPLH
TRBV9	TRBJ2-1	ASSASGRRRHNEQF
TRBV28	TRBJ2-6	ASSPSPWTASGANVLT
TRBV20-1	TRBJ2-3	SASGKSTDTQY
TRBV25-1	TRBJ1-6	ASSGQDSPVGSPLH
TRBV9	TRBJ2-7	ASSALPGLALYEQY
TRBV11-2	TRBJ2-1	ASSSFSGRLFNEQF
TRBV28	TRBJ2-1	ASGPPGSGNEQF
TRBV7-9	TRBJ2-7	ASSRTQGGSEQY
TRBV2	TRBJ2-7	ASSDYEQY
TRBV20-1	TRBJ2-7	SASVPQGAQYGEQY
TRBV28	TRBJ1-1	ASSSLGTGSTEAF
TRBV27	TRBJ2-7	ASSLQPSDEQY
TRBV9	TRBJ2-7	ASSARSGLAGTIPYEQY
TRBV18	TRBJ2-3	ASPYNTQY
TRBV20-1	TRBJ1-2	SARDYGGYYGYT
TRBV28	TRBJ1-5	ASSLRDLYLRDQPQH
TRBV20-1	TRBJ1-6	SAGATSSPLH
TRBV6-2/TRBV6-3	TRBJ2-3	ASTETSTDTQY
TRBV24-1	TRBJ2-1	ATRDNSNEQF
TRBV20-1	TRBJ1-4	SALPTNPGGSEKLF
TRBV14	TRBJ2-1	ASSHLSGSYNEQF
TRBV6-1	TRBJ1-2	ASGNGPNYGYT
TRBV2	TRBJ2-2	ARGLAGVGELF
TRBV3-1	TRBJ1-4	ASSQAEGEKLF
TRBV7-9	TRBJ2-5	ASSTIAETQY
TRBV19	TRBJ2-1	ASGGPGTGVYNEQF
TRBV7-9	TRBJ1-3	ASSTPGGRIVSGNTIY
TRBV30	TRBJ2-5	AWSVLWGSQY
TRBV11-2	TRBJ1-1	ASRKRQGSTEAF
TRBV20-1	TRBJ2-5	SAREGGEGLGETQY
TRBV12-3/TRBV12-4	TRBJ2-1	ASRETGTSGRAQQF
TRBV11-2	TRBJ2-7	ASSLGQGVRLYEQY
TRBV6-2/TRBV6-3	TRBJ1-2	ASSGPGQGGSNYGYT
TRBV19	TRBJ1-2	ASSSRAPNYGYT
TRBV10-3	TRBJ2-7	AISEGAGGASYEQY